This TCR beta chain was sequenced for a study of cytomegalovirus exposure and HLA in healthy donors (dated by TCRdb to the late 2010s). Study-wide context: According to a later analysis, one platform produced both the approximately 110 validation repertoires and the 666 repertoires of the first cohort. The aim of the study was to test whether cataloging public T cell receptors could identify signatures of past pathogen exposure. Along with the approximately 700-subject first cohort, a separate validation cohort of over a hundred different subjects was used. The study combined high-throughput TCR immunosequencing, statistical association of individual TCRs with disease status, and machine learning to predict cytomegalovirus infection status. Study-wide conclusions, independent of this receptor: All 120 or so repertoires were used to score co-occurrence in the validation cohort in a later analysis, because that analysis had no HLA typing for the cohort. The classifier was reported to diagnose cytomegalovirus status with high specificity and sensitivity in both the original and validation cohorts. The study listed 150 to 200 TCR beta chains as associated with cytomegalovirus. According to the authors, the approach could potentially be generalized to other disease states and immunological phenotypes. Most TCR sequences were observed very rarely across donors, whereas some public TCRs were present in many individuals. In vitro tests confirmed that three of the cytomegalovirus-associated TCR beta chains recognize cytomegalovirus antigens. In a later analysis, TCRs clustered in the first cohort were found to also tend to co-occur in the 110 or so validation repertoires, with 94% of cluster scores above 0.

Separate from the approximately 670-subject first cohort, the validation cohort of more than 90 subjects was the group to which the donors belonged. Libraries were made using the immunoSEQ multiplex PCR assay. The study's own analysis went as follows. A statistical classification framework was built for diagnosing cytomegalovirus status from the catalog of TCR beta chain sequences. TCRdb mirrors the immuneACCESS table, restricted to in-frame sequences. Some clones are absent from its copies; in checked studies, under half trace to an unresolved V gene, and the reason for the others is unknown. For V, J and clone size, that table is used; D and trimming come from the DNA. The sample table records 100,000 to 150,000 clones; 89% of these occur just once. The top ten clones comprise around 1.1% of the sample. Counted from cysteine to phenylalanine, this CDR3 has 17 amino acids. Only the CDR3 portion is preserved as DNA: 51 bases, with reading frame beginning at the first base. V sheds 0 bases and J sheds 4 bases, leaving 15 bases between their ends. Via the germline V gene (reference sequence), CDR1 is SEHNR and CDR2 FQNEAQ.

The table lists this clone with a few counts. What antigen it recognizes has not been identified. No clone much larger than this one lies a single base away; base qualities are absent. Sequencing input: PBMCs. The receptor's source is a woman between 18 and 29 years old in good health and CMV-seronegative. The sequence is built from TRBV7-9 and TRBJ2-2; TRBD1 is perhaps the D gene, given 5 matching bases. Read as DNA, the sequence is TGTGCCAGCAGCTTAGCGCACGGACCCAGGGTCACCGGGGAGCTGTTTTTT. This encodes CASSLAHGPRVTGELFF.